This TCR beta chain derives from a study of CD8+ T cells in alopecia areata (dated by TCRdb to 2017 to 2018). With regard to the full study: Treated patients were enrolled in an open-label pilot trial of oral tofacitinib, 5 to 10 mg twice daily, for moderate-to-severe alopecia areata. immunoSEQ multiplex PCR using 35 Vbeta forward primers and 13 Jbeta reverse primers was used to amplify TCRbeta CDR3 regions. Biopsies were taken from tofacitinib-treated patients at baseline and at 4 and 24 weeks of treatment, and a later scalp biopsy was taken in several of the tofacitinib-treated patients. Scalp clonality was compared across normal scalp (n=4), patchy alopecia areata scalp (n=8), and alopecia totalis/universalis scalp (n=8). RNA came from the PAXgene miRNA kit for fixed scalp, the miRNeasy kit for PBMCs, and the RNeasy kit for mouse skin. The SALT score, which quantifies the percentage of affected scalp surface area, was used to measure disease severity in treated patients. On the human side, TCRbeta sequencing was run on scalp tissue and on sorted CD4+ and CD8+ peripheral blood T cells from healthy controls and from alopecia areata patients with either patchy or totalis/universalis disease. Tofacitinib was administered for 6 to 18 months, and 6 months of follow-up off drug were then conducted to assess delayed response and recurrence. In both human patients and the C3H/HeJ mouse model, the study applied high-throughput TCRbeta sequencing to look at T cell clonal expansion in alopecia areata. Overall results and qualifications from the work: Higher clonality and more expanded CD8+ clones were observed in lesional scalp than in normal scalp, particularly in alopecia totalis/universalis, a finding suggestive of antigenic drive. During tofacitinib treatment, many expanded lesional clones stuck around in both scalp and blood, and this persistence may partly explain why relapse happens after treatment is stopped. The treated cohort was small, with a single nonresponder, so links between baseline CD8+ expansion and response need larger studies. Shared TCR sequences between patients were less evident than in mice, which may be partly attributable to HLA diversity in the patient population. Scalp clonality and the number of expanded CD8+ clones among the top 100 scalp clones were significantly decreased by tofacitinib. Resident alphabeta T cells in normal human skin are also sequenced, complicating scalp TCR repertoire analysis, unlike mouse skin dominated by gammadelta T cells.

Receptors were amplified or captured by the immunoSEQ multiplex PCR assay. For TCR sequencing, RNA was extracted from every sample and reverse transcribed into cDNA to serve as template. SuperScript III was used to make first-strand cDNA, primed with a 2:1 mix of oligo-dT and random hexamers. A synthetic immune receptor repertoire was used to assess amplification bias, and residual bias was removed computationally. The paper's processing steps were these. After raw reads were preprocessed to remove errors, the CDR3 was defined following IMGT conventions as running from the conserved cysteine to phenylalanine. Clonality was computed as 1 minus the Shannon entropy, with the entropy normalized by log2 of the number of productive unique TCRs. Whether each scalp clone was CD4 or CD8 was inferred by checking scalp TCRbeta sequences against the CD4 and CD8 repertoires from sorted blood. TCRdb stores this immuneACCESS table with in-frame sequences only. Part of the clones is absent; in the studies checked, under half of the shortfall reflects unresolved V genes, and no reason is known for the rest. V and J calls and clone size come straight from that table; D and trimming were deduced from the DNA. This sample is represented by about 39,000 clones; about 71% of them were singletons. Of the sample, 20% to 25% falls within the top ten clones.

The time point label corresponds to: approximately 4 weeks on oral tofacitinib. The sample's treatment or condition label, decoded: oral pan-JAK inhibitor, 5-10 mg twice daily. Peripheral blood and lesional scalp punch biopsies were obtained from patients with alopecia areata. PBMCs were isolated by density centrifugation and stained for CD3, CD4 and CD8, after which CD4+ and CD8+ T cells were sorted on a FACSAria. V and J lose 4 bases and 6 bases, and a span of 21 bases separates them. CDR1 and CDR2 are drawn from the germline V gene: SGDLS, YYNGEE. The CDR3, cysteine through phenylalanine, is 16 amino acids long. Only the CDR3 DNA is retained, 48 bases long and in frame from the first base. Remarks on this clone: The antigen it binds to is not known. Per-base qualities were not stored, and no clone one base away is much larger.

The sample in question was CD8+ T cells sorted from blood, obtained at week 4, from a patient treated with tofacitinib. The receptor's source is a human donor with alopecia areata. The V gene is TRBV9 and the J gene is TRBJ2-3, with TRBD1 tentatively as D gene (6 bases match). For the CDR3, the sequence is CASSPRGTGTPDTQYF. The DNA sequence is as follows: TGTGCCAGCAGCCCTAGGGGGACGGGGACCCCGGATACGCAGTATTTT.